These 21 T cell receptor beta chains originate from one sample sequenced in a study of T cell changes during pregnancy in multiple sclerosis. TCRdb's copy holds only in-frame clones and misses some; the assay was immunoSEQ multiplex PCR. Of 73,000 or so clones listed, roughly nine tenths are singletons. The sample in question was peripheral blood, obtained in the second trimester of pregnancy. Receptors were obtained from a female donor with multiple sclerosis, enrolled in a pregnancy study.

This clone was detected only once. Other nucleotide sequences from this sample produce the same CDR3. The CDR3 DNA reads as TGCAGCGTTGAAAAGGGACAGGGCACTGAAGCTTTCTTT. It is translated as CSVEKGQGTEAFF. The chain employs TRBV29-1 and TRBJ1-1; TRBD1 matches 9 bases. Germline V gene data show CDR1 as SQVTM and CDR2 as ANQGSEA. The CDR3 is 13 amino acids. The V gene end was trimmed by 2 bases and the J gene end by 4 bases; junction bases not matched to a gene: 2.

Comment on this clone: Other nucleotide sequences in the sample specify the same CDR3. The chain links TRBV6-5 to TRBJ1-2; TRBD1 matches 7 bases. The length of the CDR3 is 13 residues. J gave up 8 bases and V 3 bases, and 6 bases lay outside the gene matches. The germline V gene encodes CDR1 MNHEY and CDR2 SVGAGI. CDR3 coding DNA: TGTGCCAGCAGTTATCGACAGGGTGGGGGCTACACCTTC. Translated: CASSYRQGGGYTF.

The rearrangement links TRBV25-1 to TRBJ1-2, with 10 bases lining up with TRBD1. This CDR3 has 17 amino acids. The V gene's germline CDR1 is MGHDK and CDR2 SYGVNS. V lost 3 bases to trimming and J lost 0 bases; unmatched junction nucleotides: 7. CDR3 residues: CASSDLGQGVANYGYTF. CDR3 sequence (DNA): TGTGCCAGCAGTGACCTCGGACAGGGGGTAGCTAACTATGGCTACACCTTC.

This clone was picked up a small number of times. The chain joins TRBV6-1 to TRBJ2-1, with 10 positions matching TRBD2. Germline values: CDR1 MNHNS, CDR2 SASEGT. This CDR3 is 15 amino acids long. With 8 bases clipped from V and 5 bases from J, the junction kept 9 bases outside the gene matches. As DNA, the CDR3 is TGTGCCAGCGAAGCTAGCGGGGGAAGCCACAATGAGCAGTTCTTC. This translates into CASEASGGSHNEQFF.

V and J are TRBV4-1 and TRBJ1-2; 7 positions agree with TRBD1. Germline CDR1 MGHRA, CDR2 YSYEKL. Losses at the gene ends were 0 bases for V and 5 bases for J; bases not matched to a gene: 9. This CDR3 is built from 16 residues. The CDR3 here is CASSQEEAQGNYGYTF. The CDR3 coding sequence is TGCGCCAGCAGCCAAGAAGAAGCACAGGGGAATTATGGCTACACCTTC.

The rearrangement links TRBV9 to TRBJ2-2; 10 bases are a match to TRBD1. Trimming took 7 bases from V and 0 from J; bases not matched to a gene: 12. Germline CDR1 is SGDLS and CDR2 is YYNGEE. The CDR3 runs to 18 residues. The DNA for the CDR3 is TGTGCCAGCGACCGGGACAGGGGCCCTTTCACGAACACCGGGGAGCTGTTTTTT. Protein sequence: CASDRDRGPFTNTGELFF.

This clone was detected only once. The chain couples TRBV10-3 to TRBJ1-3; unclear D gene. This CDR3 is 12 amino acids long. In germline, CDR1 is ENHRY, CDR2 SYGVKD. With 3 bases removed from V and 8 bases from J, the gap between germline ends came to 8 bases. CDR3 in amino acids: CAISDRSYTIYF. CDR3 nucleotide sequence: TGTGCCATCAGTGACCGTTCTTACACCATATATTTT.

The V and J genes are TRBV4-1 and TRBJ1-1; 7 positions match TRBD1. V shed 0 bases, J shed 1 base, and the junction held 5 bases outside the gene matches. CDR3 length equals 16 residues. Germline CDR1 MGHRA, CDR2 YSYEKL. For the CDR3, the DNA is TGCGCCAGCAGCCAAGATTATAACAGGGGGAACACTGAAGCTTTCTTT. This sequence encodes CASSQDYNRGNTEAFF.

The chain has TRBV11-1 and TRBJ2-5; TRBD2 is a possible D gene (6 bases). Germline CDR1 and CDR2: SGHAT and FQDESV (reference sequence). V was shortened by 4 bases and J by 5 bases, with 14 bases between the two germline ends. There are 14 residues in the CDR3. Here the CDR3 DNA reads TGTGCCAGCAGCTCGGGCGGGACCCTTGAGACCCAGTACTTC. Translation: CASSSGGTLETQYF.

V gene TRBV7-2 combines with J gene TRBJ1-2; 9 bases are a match to TRBD1. The V and J ends lost 5 bases and 0 bases, in that order; junction bases with no gene match: 16. Germline-derived CDR1 and CDR2 are SGHTA and FQGNSA. The CDR3 contains 19 residues. The DNA for the CDR3 is TGTGCCAGCAGCCAATATCGCGGACAGGGGAAAGATTCTAACTATGGCTACACCTTC. It yields the protein CASSQYRGQGKDSNYGYTF.

The chain recombines TRBV2 with TRBJ1-2, with TRBD1 identical over 9 bases. This CDR3 is 15 amino acids long. CDR1 and CDR2 from the germline V gene are SNHLY and FYNNEI. The ends lost 6 bases at V and 6 bases at J; junction bases unmatched: 11. CDR3 coding DNA: TGTGCCAGCAGACGGGACAGGGAAGAAAGGAATGGCTACACCTTC. It is translated as CASRRDREERNGYTF.

CDR3: CASSLLAGGRGETQYF. In DNA, the CDR3 is TGTGCCAGCAGCTTGCTGGCCGGGGGGCGAGGAGAGACCCAGTACTTC. This chain connects TRBV7-7 to TRBJ2-5; D is possibly TRBD2 (7 bases). CDR3 length: 16 amino acids. V shed 3 bases and J shed 4 bases, with 18 bases lying between them. Germline lookup yields CDR1 SSHAT and CDR2 FNYEAQ (reference sequence).

This sequence joins TRBV6-5 and TRBJ1-2, with no clear D. The V end was cut by 7 bases, the J end by 5 bases, with 17 bases between. Per the germline V gene, CDR1 is MNHEY and CDR2 is SVGAGI. CDR3 length: 14 residues. The DNA of the CDR3 is TGTGCCAGCACTCTTAGCGCCGGGAATTATGGCTACACCTTC. This encodes CASTLSAGNYGYTF.

V is TRBV7-2 and J is TRBJ1-1, with 7 nucleotides matching TRBD1. The CDR3 has 14 residues. In germline, CDR1 is SGHTA, CDR2 FQGNSA. V lost 5 bases to trimming and J lost 1 base; unmatched junction nucleotides: 4. CDR3 in amino acids: CASSPWTGNTEAFF. The CDR3 DNA sequence: TGTGCCAGCAGCCCATGGACAGGGAACACTGAAGCTTTCTTT.

J is TRBJ2-1 and V is TRBV9, with 14 bases identical to TRBD2. The CDR3 is 16 amino acids. Germline V gives CDR1 SGDLS, CDR2 YYNGEE. V was pared by 4 bases and J by 7 bases, with 7 bases of the junction left unmatched. In DNA, the CDR3 is TGTGCCAGCAGCACCCGACTAGCGGGGGGGCAGAATGAGCAGTTCTTC. Protein product: CASSTRLAGGQNEQFF.

The chain combines TRBV7-6 with TRBJ2-1, with 8 bases aligning to TRBD2. CDR3 size: 16 residues. The germline V gene encodes CDR1 SGHVS and CDR2 FNYEAQ. The V and J ends lost 6 bases and 10 bases, in that order; junction bases with no gene match: 17. Here the CDR3 DNA reads TGTGCCAGCAGTCTAACCCGAGTGGCGGGGGGCGGAGAGCAGTTCTTC. Amino acids: CASSLTRVAGGGEQFF.

The V gene is TRBV9, the J gene TRBJ2-5; 7 nucleotides agree with TRBD1. Looked up from germline, CDR1 is SGDLS and CDR2 is YYNGEE. This CDR3 is 16 amino acids long. V shed 4 bases, J shed 4 bases, and the junction held 13 bases outside the gene matches. In nucleotides, the CDR3 is TGTGCCAGCAGCCCCGGAGACAGGGAAGAGGTAGAGACCCAGTACTTC. This codes for CASSPGDREEVETQYF.

The V and J genes are TRBV5-6 and TRBJ1-2, with 7 bases matching TRBD1. Germline trimming cut 0 bases from V and 0 bases from J; bases unmatched to any gene: 2. The CDR3 length is 15 residues. CDR1 and CDR2 (germline): SGHDT, YYEEEE. This CDR3 reads CASSLATGPNYGYTF. CDR3 DNA sequence: TGTGCCAGCAGCTTGGCGACAGGGCCTAACTATGGCTACACCTTC.

The rearrangement uses TRBV27 and TRBJ2-7; 8 nucleotides align to TRBD1. The CDR3 runs 16 residues. Germline V CDR1 and CDR2: MNHEY, SMNVEV (reference sequence). The ends lost 3 bases at V and 3 bases at J; junction bases unmatched: 10. CDR3 residues: CASSFVTAQGDYEQYF. DNA of the CDR3: TGTGCCAGCAGTTTTGTAACCGCACAGGGGGACTACGAGCAGTACTTC.

Note on this clone: One end of the junction does not line up with germline, which may come from a read error. The chain recombines TRBV7-2 with TRBJ2-5, with 9 bases aligning to TRBD1. The CDR3 loop spans 14 amino acids. CDR1 is SGHTA, CDR2 FQGNSA, per germline. CDR3: CASSSQGATENQYF. CDR3 nucleotide sequence: TGTGCCAGCAGCTCACAGGGGGCAACTGAGAACCAGTACTTC. Looking up the rest from reference TRBV7-2 and TRBJ2-5 gives the full variable domain: GAGVSQSPSNKVTEKGKDVELRCDPISGHTALYWYRQSLGQGLEFLIYFQGNSAPDKSGLPSDRFSAERTGGSVSTLTIQRTQQEDSAVYLCASSSQGATENQYFGPGTRLLVL.

V usage is TRBV7-9 and J usage is TRBJ1-2; 11 bases match TRBD1. The CDR3 covers 14 residues. In germline, CDR1 is SEHNR, CDR2 FQNEAQ (reference sequence). After removal of 11 bases from V and 6 bases from J, the junction contained 11 bases not matched to a gene. The CDR3 reads CAQGGTGGSHGYTF. For the CDR3, the DNA is TGTGCCCAGGGGGGGACAGGGGGATCTCATGGCTACACCTTC.